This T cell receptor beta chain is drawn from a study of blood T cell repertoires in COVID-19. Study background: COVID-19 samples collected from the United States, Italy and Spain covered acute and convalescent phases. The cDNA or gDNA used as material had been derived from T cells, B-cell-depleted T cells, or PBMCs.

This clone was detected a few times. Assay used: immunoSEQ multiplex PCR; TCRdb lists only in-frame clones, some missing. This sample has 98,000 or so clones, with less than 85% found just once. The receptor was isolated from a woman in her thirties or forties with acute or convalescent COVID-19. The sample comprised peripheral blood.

The CDR3 DNA follows: TGTGCCAGTAAATGGGACAGTAGCAATCAGCCCCAGCATTTT. Protein sequence: CASKWDSSNQPQHF. This chain uses TRBV19 with TRBJ1-5; 7 nucleotides match TRBD1. This CDR3 region has 14 residues. J was trimmed by 0 bases and V by 7 bases; bases with no gene match: 3. CDR1 and CDR2 (germline): LNHDA, SQIVND (reference sequence).